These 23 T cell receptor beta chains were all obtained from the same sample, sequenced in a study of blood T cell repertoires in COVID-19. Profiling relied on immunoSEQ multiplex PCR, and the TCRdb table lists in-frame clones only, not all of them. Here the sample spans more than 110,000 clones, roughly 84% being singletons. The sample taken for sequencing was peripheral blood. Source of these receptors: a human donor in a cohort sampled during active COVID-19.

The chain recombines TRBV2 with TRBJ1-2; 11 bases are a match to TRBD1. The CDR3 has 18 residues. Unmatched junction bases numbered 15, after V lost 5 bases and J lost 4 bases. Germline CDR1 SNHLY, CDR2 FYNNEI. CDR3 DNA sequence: TGTGCCAGCAGTACACCTCGGGGACAGGGGGTATCCTTCTATGGCTACACCTTC. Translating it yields CASSTPRGQGVSFYGYTF.

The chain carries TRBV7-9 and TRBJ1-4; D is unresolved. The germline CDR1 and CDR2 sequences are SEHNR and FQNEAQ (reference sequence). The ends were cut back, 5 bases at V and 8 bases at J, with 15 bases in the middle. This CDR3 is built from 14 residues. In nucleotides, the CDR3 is TGTGCCAGCAGCGTGGGTGGCGGTGGAGAAAAACTGTTTTTT. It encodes CASSVGGGGEKLFF. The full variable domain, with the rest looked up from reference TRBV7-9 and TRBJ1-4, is DTGVSQNPRHKITKRGQNVTFRCDPISEHNRLYWYRQTLGQGPEFLTYFQNEAQLEKSRLLSDRFSAERPKGSFSTLEIQRTEQGDSAMYLCASSVGGGGEKLFFGSGTQLSVL.

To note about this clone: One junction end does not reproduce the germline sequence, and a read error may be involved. CDR3 sequence reads: CASCESFGTQYF. CDR3 nucleotides: TGTGCCAGCTGTGAGAGTTTTGGGACCCAGTACTTC. The chain has TRBV2 and TRBJ2-5; no firm D call. The V gene's germline CDR1 is SNHLY and CDR2 FYNNEI. The CDR3 is 12 residues long.

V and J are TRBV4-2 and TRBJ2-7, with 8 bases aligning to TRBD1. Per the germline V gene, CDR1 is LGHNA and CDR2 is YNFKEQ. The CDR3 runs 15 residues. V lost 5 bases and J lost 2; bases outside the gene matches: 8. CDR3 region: CASSVDRGETYEQYF. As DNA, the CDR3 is TGTGCCAGCAGCGTCGACAGGGGTGAGACCTACGAGCAGTACTTC.

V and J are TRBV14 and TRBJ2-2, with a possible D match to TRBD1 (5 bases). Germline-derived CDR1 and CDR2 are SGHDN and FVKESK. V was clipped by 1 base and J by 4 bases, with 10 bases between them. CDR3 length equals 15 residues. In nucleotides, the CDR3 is TGTGCCAGCAGCCAAGGGAGACAGTTCACCGGGGAGCTGTTTTTT. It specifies CASSQGRQFTGELFF.

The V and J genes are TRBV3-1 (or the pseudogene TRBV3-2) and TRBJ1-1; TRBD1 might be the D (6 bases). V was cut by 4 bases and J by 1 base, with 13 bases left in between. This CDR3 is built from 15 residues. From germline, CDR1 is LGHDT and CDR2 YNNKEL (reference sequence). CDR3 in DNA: TGTGCCAGCAGCCTCGGACAGCAACCGAACACTGAAGCTTTCTTT. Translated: CASSLGQQPNTEAFF.

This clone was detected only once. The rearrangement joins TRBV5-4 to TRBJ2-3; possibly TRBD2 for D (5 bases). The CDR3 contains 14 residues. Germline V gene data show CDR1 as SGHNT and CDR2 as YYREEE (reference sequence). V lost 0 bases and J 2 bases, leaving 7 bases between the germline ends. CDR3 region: CASSLVSVTDTQYF. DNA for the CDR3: TGTGCCAGCAGCTTGGTTAGCGTCACAGATACGCAGTATTTT.

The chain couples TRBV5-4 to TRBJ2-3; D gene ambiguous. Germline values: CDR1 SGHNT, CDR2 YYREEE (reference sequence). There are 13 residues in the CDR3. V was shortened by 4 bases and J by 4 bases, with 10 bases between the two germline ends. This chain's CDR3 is CASSPPVADTQYF. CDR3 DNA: TGTGCCAGCAGCCCCCCAGTCGCAGATACGCAGTATTTT.

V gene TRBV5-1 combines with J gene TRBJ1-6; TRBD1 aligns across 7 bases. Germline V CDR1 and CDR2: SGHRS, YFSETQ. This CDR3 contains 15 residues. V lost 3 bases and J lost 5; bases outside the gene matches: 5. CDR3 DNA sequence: TGCGCCAGCAGCTCAAGGGACAGCAATAATTCACCCCTCCACTTT. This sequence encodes CASSSRDSNNSPLHF.

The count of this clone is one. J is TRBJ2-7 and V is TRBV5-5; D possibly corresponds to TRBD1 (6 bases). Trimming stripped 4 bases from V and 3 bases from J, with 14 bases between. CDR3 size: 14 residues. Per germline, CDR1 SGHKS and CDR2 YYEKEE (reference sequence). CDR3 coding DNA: TGTGCCAGCAGCCCGGACAGAGAATTCTACGAGCAGTACTTC. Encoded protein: CASSPDREFYEQYF.

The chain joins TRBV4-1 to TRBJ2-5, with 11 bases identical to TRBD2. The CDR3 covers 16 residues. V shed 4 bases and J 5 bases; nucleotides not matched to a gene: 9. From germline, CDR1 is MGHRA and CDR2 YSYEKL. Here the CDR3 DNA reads TGCGCCAGCAGCCCAGGTTCTAGCGGGGGGCTCGAGACCCAGTACTTC. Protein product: CASSPGSSGGLETQYF.

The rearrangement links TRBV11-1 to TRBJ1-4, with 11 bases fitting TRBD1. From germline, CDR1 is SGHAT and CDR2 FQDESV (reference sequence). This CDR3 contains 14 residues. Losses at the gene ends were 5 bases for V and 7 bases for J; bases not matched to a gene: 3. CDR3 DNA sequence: TGTGCCAGCAGCCCGGACAGGGGGCGTGAAAAACTGTTTTTT. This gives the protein CASSPDRGREKLFF.

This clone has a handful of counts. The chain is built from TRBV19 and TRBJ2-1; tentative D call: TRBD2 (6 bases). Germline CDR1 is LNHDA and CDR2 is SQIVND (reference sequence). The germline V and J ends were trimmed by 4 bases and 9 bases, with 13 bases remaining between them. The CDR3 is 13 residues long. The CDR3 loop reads CASSTTGGGEQFF. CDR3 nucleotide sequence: TGTGCCAGTAGTACCACCGGGGGAGGTGAGCAGTTCTTC.

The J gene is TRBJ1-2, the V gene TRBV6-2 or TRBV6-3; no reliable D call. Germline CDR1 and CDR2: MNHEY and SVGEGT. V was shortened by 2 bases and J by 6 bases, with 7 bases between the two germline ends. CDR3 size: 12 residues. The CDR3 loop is CASSYRKHGYTF. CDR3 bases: TGTGCCAGCAGTTACAGAAAGCATGGCTACACCTTC.

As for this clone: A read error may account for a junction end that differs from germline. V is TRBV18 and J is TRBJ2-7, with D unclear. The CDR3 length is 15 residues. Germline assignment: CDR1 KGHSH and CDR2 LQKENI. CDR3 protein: CASSPLPTRSSEQYF. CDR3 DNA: TGTGCCAGCTCACCACTACCGACGAGGTCCTCCGAGCAGTACTTC.

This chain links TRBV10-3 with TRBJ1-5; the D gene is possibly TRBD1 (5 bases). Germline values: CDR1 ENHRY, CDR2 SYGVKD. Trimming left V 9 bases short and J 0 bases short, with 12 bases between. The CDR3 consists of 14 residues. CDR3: CAIGHRNSNQPQHF. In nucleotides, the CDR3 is TGTGCCATAGGACACAGGAATAGCAATCAGCCCCAGCATTTT.

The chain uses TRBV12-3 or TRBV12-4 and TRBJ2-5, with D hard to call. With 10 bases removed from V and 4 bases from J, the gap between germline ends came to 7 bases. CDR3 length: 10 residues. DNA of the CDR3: TGTGCCACCTCAGTAGAGACCCAGTACTTC. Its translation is CATSVETQYF.

The DNA for the CDR3 is TGTGCCAGCAGCTTAGCGGGAGGGACCGCGCACACCGGGGAGCTGTTTTTT. Protein: CASSLAGGTAHTGELFF. The rearrangement uses TRBV7-3 and TRBJ2-2, with TRBD2 identical over 9 bases. This CDR3 has 17 residues. CDR1 and CDR2 from the germline V gene are SGHTA and FQGTGA. V lost 2 bases to trimming and J lost 3 bases; unmatched junction nucleotides: 7. Full variable domain (missing parts from reference TRBV7-3 and TRBJ2-2): GAGVSQTPSNKVTEKGKYVELRCDPISGHTALYWYRQSLGQGPEFLIYFQGTGAADDSGLPNDRFFAVRPEGSVSTLKIQRTERGDSAVYLCASSLAGGTAHTGELFFGEGSRLTVL.

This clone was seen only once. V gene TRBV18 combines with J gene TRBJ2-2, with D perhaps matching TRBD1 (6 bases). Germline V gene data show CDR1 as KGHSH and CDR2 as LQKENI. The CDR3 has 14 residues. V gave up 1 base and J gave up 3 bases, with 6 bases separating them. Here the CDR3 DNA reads TGTGCCAGCTCACCACAGGGGGACACCGGGGAGCTGTTTTTT. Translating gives CASSPQGDTGELFF.

CDR3 region: CASSMGGVPLNEQFF. CDR3 nucleotide sequence: TGTGCCAGTAGTATGGGGGGGGTCCCCCTTAACGAGCAGTTCTTC. The J gene is TRBJ2-1, the V gene TRBV19; 7 nucleotides match TRBD2. Losses at the gene ends were 3 bases for V and 10 bases for J; bases not matched to a gene: 12. The length of the CDR3 is 15 residues. The germline V gene has CDR1 LNHDA and CDR2 SQIVND (reference sequence). Filled out from reference TRBV19 and TRBJ2-1, the complete variable domain reads DGGITQSPKYLFRKEGQNVTLSCEQNLNHDAMYWYRQDPGQGLRLIYYSQIVNDFQKGDIAEGYSVSREKKESFPLTVTSAQKNPTAFYLCASSMGGVPLNEQFFGPGTRLTVL.

The CDR3 sequence: CASSPGHRRNEQFF. CDR3 in DNA: TGTGCCAGTAGCCCGGGACACCGCCGAAATGAGCAGTTCTTC. V usage is TRBV19 and J usage is TRBJ2-1, with D maybe TRBD1 (6 bases). The CDR3 loop spans 14 amino acids. Per the germline V gene, CDR1 is LNHDA and CDR2 is SQIVND (reference sequence). V lost 6 bases, J lost 7 bases, and 16 bases lay in between.

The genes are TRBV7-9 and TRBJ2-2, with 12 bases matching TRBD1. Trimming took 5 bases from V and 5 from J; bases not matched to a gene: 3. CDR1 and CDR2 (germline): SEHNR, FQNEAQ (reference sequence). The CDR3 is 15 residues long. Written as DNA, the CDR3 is TGTGCCAGCAGCCTGGGACAGGGGGCGACCGGGGAGCTGTTTTTT. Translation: CASSLGQGATGELFF.

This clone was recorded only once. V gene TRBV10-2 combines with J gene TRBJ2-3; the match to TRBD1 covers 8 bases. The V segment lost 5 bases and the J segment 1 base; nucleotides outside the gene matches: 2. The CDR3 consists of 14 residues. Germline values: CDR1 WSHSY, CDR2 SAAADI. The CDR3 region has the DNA TGCGCCAGCAGTTCGACAGGGGGCACAGATACGCAGTATTTT. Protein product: CASSSTGGTDTQYF.